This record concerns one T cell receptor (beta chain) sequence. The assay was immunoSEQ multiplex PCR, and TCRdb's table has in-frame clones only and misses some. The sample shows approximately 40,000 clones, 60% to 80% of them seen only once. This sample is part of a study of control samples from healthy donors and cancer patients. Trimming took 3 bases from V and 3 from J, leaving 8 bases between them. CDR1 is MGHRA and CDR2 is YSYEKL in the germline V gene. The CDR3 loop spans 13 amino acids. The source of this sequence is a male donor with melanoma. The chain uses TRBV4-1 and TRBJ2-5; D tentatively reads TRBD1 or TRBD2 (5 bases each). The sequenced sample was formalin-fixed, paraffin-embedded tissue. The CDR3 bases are TGCGCCAGCAGCCAGGGGACGGAAGAGACCCAGTACTTC. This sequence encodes CASSQGTEETQYF.